The 17 T cell receptor beta chains given below trace back to one sample, sequenced in a study of control samples from healthy donors and cancer patients. Here immunoSEQ multiplex PCR was the method, and the copy in TCRdb shows in-frame clones only, minus some. The table records tens of thousands of clones, about 89% of them present only once. The material sequenced was PBMCs. All receptors come from a woman aged 50 to 60 with colorectal cancer.

V and J are TRBV6-6 and TRBJ1-1; 7 positions agree with TRBD1. This CDR3 is 14 amino acids long. Trimming at V came to 6 bases and at J to 0 bases, leaving 4 bases not matched to a gene. CDR1 is MNHNY and CDR2 is SVGAGI in the germline V gene (reference sequence). The CDR3 region has the DNA TGTGCCAGCAGCCAGGGACAGATGAACACTGAAGCTTTCTTT. Translating gives CASSQGQMNTEAFF.

J is TRBJ1-2 and V is TRBV6-5, with TRBD1 identical over 9 bases. The CDR3 runs to 13 residues. V was clipped by 6 bases and J by 7 bases; unmatched bases: 6. Germline V gene data show CDR1 as MNHEY and CDR2 as SVGAGI. The CDR3 here is CASSRGQGSGYTF. The CDR3 region has the DNA TGTGCCAGCAGCCGTGGACAGGGGTCTGGCTACACCTTC.

The rearrangement joins TRBV5-1 to TRBJ1-2; a possible D gene is TRBD1 (5 bases). Trimming shortened V by 4 bases and J by 8 bases, and 30 bases separated the two germline ends. Germline loops: CDR1 SGHRS, CDR2 YFSETQ. The CDR3 totals 18 residues. The CDR3 here is CASSPRPGRILGLVGYTF. The CDR3 DNA reads as TGCGCCAGCAGCCCCCGTCCCGGACGGATCCTGGGACTGGTGGGCTACACCTTC.

The chain employs TRBV6-6 and TRBJ1-2; D gene uncertain. With 6 bases removed from V and 1 base from J, the gap between germline ends came to 9 bases. The CDR3 extends over 13 amino acids. Germline V lookup: CDR1 MNHNY, CDR2 SVGAGI (reference sequence). The CDR3 region has the DNA TGTGCCAGCAGCGAGACCGTTAACTATGGCTACACCTTC. Amino acids: CASSETVNYGYTF.

This clone was recorded once. The rearrangement uses TRBV11-1 and TRBJ1-6, with D unresolved. Germline CDR1 reads SGHAT; CDR2 reads FQDESV (reference sequence). This CDR3 region has 15 residues. The germline V and J ends were trimmed by 1 base and 6 bases, with 10 bases remaining between them. The CDR3 reads CASSLGTGINSPLHF. CDR3 sequence (DNA): TGTGCCAGCAGCTTAGGGACGGGGATTAATTCACCCCTCCACTTT. The full variable domain, with the rest looked up from reference TRBV11-1 and TRBJ1-6, is EAEVAQSPRYKITEKSQAVAFWCDPISGHATLYWYRQILGQGPELLVQFQDESVVDDSQLPKDRFSAERLKGVDSTLKIQPAELGDSAMYLCASSLGTGINSPLHFGNGTRLTVT.

The chain combines TRBV6-5 with TRBJ1-5, with a possible D match to TRBD1 (6 bases). Germline V CDR1 and CDR2: MNHEY, SVGAGI. V shed 5 bases and J shed 5 bases, with 13 bases lying between them. CDR3 length: 14 residues. The CDR3 is CASSLSGVDQPQHF. In DNA form, the CDR3 reads TGTGCCAGCAGTCTCTCAGGGGTTGATCAGCCCCAGCATTTT.

The chain employs TRBV7-2 and TRBJ1-3, with a weak D call TRBD1 (5 bases). Trimming removed 5 bases at V and 0 bases at J, with 8 bases between. This CDR3 has 14 amino acids. Germline CDR1 reads SGHTA; CDR2 reads FQGNSA. CDR3 in amino acids: CASSPRGSGNTIYF. CDR3 coding DNA: TGTGCCAGCAGCCCGAGGGGCTCTGGAAACACCATATATTTT.

This rearrangement joins TRBV18 to TRBJ1-5; 12 bases fit TRBD1. J gave up 7 bases and V 6 bases, and 10 bases lay outside the gene matches. CDR3 length equals 16 residues. Germline CDR1 reads KGHSH; CDR2 reads LQKENI. The CDR3 reads CASSSGTGGSGQPQHF. The CDR3 DNA reads TGTGCCAGCTCGTCCGGGACAGGGGGCTCGGGCCAGCCCCAGCATTTT.

The V and J genes are TRBV19 and TRBJ1-3, with D possibly TRBD1 on 6 matching bases. Germline CDR1 LNHDA, CDR2 SQIVND (reference sequence). The CDR3 sequence is 14 residues long. V lost 3 bases, J lost 2 bases, and 8 bases lay in between. As DNA, the CDR3 is TGTGCCAGTAGTATCTCAGGGGCTGGAAACACCATATATTTT. This codes for CASSISGAGNTIYF.

The chain joins TRBV2 to TRBJ1-5; 8 positions agree with TRBD1. CDR1 and CDR2 from the germline V gene are SNHLY and FYNNEI. Trimming took 6 bases from V and 4 from J; bases not matched to a gene: 8. The CDR3 has 15 amino acids. CDR3 coding DNA: TGTGCCAGCAGCCAGACGGGACAGGCAAATCAGCCCCAGCATTTT. Translation gives CASSQTGQANQPQHF.

The chain employs TRBV28 and TRBJ1-5; 10 bases match TRBD1. Trimming at V came to 5 bases and at J to 6 bases, leaving 10 bases not matched to a gene. Germline assignment: CDR1 MDHEN and CDR2 SYDVKM. There are 16 residues in the CDR3. This chain's CDR3 is CASSAGSGTGVQPQHF. CDR3 bases: TGTGCCAGCAGTGCGGGCTCCGGGACAGGGGTTCAGCCCCAGCATTTT.

This chain links TRBV6-5 with TRBJ1-1, with 7 bases identical to TRBD1. Looked up from germline, CDR1 is MNHEY and CDR2 is SVGAGI. The CDR3 contains 14 residues. V lost 5 bases and J lost 4; bases outside the gene matches: 7. The CDR3 DNA is TGTGCCAGCAGTACCCAGGGGGATGGCACTGAAGCTTTCTTT. Translating gives CASSTQGDGTEAFF.

The CDR3 is CASRVQGARREQYV. In DNA form, the CDR3 reads TGTGCCAGCAGAGTACAGGGGGCGCGACGCGAGCAGTACGTC. The rearrangement links TRBV6-5 to TRBJ2-7; 9 bases map to TRBD1. The V segment lost 6 bases and the J segment 6 bases; nucleotides outside the gene matches: 9. CDR3 length: 14 amino acids. Germline CDR1 reads MNHEY; CDR2 reads SVGAGI.

The gene calls are TRBV10-3 and TRBJ1-2, with a weak D call TRBD1 (5 bases). The V end lost 8 bases, the J end lost 8 bases, and 21 bases lay between the germline ends. CDR3 length equals 14 residues. Germline V gene sequence: CDR1 ENHRY, CDR2 SYGVKD. The CDR3 region is CAIGAAGEERGYTF. CDR3 DNA: TGTGCCATCGGGGCGGCGGGGGAAGAACGGGGCTACACCTTC.

The chain uses TRBV3-1 (or the pseudogene TRBV3-2) and TRBJ1-6, with a possible D match to TRBD1 (5 bases). Germline V gene lookup returns CDR1 LGHDT and CDR2 YNNKEL (reference sequence). Trimming pared 6 bases from V and 7 bases from J, leaving 13 bases between. This CDR3 is 14 amino acids long. The CDR3 loop is CASSLGGENSPLHF. The CDR3 DNA is TGTGCCAGCAGTCTCGGGGGGGAAAATTCACCCCTCCACTTT.

The chain recombines TRBV3-1 (or the pseudogene TRBV3-2) with TRBJ1-3; tentatively, D is TRBD1 (6 bases). Germline CDR1 is LGHDT and CDR2 is YNNKEL (reference sequence). The V end lost 1 base, the J end lost 4 bases, and 11 bases lay between the germline ends. This CDR3 is built from 15 residues. As DNA, the CDR3 is TGTGCCAGCAGCCAAGGGTGGGGGGGCGGAAACACCATATATTTT. Translation: CASSQGWGGGNTIYF.

The chain combines TRBV30 with TRBJ1-4; D gene ambiguous. V was pared by 1 base and J by 7 bases, with 16 bases between. The CDR3 sequence is 15 residues long. Germline V CDR1 and CDR2: GTSNPN, SVGIG (reference sequence). DNA of the CDR3: TGTGCCTGGAGTGCCACGAGTTCTTATGGTGAAAAACTGTTTTTT. Its protein is CAWSATSSYGEKLFF.